Listed below are T cell receptor beta chains from one sample, sequenced in a study of CD8 T cells in Susac syndrome. Each CDR3 protein is one row after TCRdb ran MiXCR on the immunoSEQ multiplex PCR reads. The repertoire holds around 200,000 distinct CDR3 sequences, 85% to 95% seen once, with approximately 0.099% in the top ten. Sequenced sample: CD4+ T cells from PBMCs. All receptors come from a human donor with Susac syndrome. Both conserved end residues are part of each CDR3. D genes are given only for firm matches. The size entry is marked missing in some rows and otherwise reads once, few, many or a size class.

size	J	V	D	CDR3	DNA
NA	TRBJ2-2	TRBV2	TRBD2	CASKGLGNTGELFF	TGTGCCAGCAAAGGACTAGGGAACACCGGGGAGCTGTTTTTT
NA	TRBJ2-5	TRBV11-2	TRBD2	CASQALAGGPFAETQYF	TGTGCCAGCCAAGCACTAGCGGGAGGGCCTTTCGCCGAGACCCAGTACTTC
NA	TRBJ1-4	TRBV28	NA	CASLSQGIGEKLFF	TGTGCCAGCCTCTCACAGGGAATAGGTGAAAAACTGTTTTTT
NA	TRBJ2-2	TRBV29-1	TRBD1	CSCYGTDGSSGELFF	TGCAGTTGTTATGGGACAGATGGTAGTTCCGGGGAGCTGTTTTTT
NA	TRBJ1-2	TRBV5-4	TRBD1	CAIQGHNNYGYTF	TGTGCCATACAGGGGCACAACAACTATGGCTACACCTTC
NA	TRBJ2-2	TRBV29-1	NA	CSGGSRNTGELFF	TGCAGCGGGGGATCTCGGAACACCGGGGAGCTGTTTTTT
NA	TRBJ1-5	TRBV5-1	NA	CASSLSGPNQPQHF	TGCGCCAGCAGCTTGAGTGGGCCGAATCAGCCCCAGCATTTT
NA	TRBJ2-1	TRBV2	NA	CASMGAASSYNEQFF	TGTGCCAGCATGGGGGCAGCCTCCTCCTACAATGAGCAGTTCTTC
NA	TRBJ2-1	TRBV14	NA	CASSQVSVQFF	TGTGCCAGCAGCCAAGTTAGCGTGCAGTTCTTC
NA	TRBJ2-2	TRBV3-1	NA	CASSQAPNTGELFF	TGTGCCAGCAGCCAAGCCCCGAACACCGGGGAGCTGTTTTTT
once	TRBJ1-2	TRBV6-2/TRBV6-3	TRBD1	CASSPDRGGGYTF	TGTGCCAGCAGCCCCGACAGGGGAGGAGGCTACACCTTC
NA	TRBJ2-1	TRBV20-1	NA	CSARAGRAGSSYNEQFF	TGCAGTGCTAGAGCCGGGCGGGCAGGGTCGTCCTACAATGAGCAGTTCTTC
NA	TRBJ2-7	TRBV6-2/TRBV6-3	NA	CASSYLGPYEQYF	TGTGCCAGCAGTTATTTGGGACCCTACGAGCAGTACTTC
once	TRBJ2-2	TRBV20-1	NA	CSARDPGIGTGELFF	TGCAGTGCTAGAGATCCAGGGATCGGCACCGGGGAGCTGTTTTTT
NA	TRBJ1-5	TRBV20-1	NA	CSARLTANQPQHF	TGCAGTGCTAGATTGACAGCCAATCAGCCCCAGCATTTT
NA	TRBJ2-5	TRBV30	TRBD1	CAWSADRGETQYF	TGTGCCTGGAGTGCGGACAGGGGGGAGACCCAGTACTTC
NA	TRBJ2-2	TRBV29-1	NA	CSVRQDTGELFF	TGCAGCGTTCGCCAGGACACCGGGGAGCTGTTTTTT
NA	TRBJ1-2	TRBV7-2	NA	CASREGVTPYGYTF	TGTGCCAGCAGAGAAGGGGTCACCCCATATGGCTACACCTTC
once	TRBJ2-5	TRBV2	TRBD2	CASSARGGGGHQETQYF	TGTGCCAGCAGTGCCCGGGGGGGCGGGGGGCACCAAGAGACCCAGTACTTC
NA	TRBJ2-2	TRBV29-1	TRBD1	CSVNTGGRVGELFF	TGCAGCGTTAATACAGGGGGCCGAGTCGGGGAGCTGTTTTTT
NA	TRBJ2-5	TRBV5-8	TRBD2	CASSLRGRQRETQYF	TGTGCCAGCAGCTTGCGCGGGAGACAGAGAGAGACCCAGTACTTC
once	TRBJ2-3	TRBV12-3/TRBV12-4	TRBD2	CASSLGGGGTDTQYF	TGTGCCAGCAGTTTGGGCGGGGGAGGCACAGATACGCAGTATTTT
NA	TRBJ2-5	TRBV12-5	TRBD2	CASGLVRLAGGGGETQYF	TGTGCTAGTGGTTTGGTACGGTTAGCGGGTGGTGGAGGAGAGACCCAGTACTTC
NA	TRBJ2-3	TRBV3-1	TRBD2	CASSQDTSGGIADTQYF	TGTGCCAGCAGCCAAGATACTAGCGGGGGGATCGCAGATACGCAGTATTTT
NA	TRBJ2-2	TRBV5-6	NA	CASRRAHTGELFF	TGTGCCAGCAGACGTGCGCACACCGGGGAGCTGTTTTTT
NA	TRBJ1-1	TRBV15	NA	CATSRDRVNTEAFF	TGTGCCACCAGCAGAGATCGTGTGAACACTGAAGCTTTCTTT
NA	TRBJ2-2	TRBV4-3	NA	CASSQVGNPRANTGELFF	TGCGCCAGCAGCCAAGTAGGTAACCCCAGGGCGAACACCGGGGAGCTGTTTTTT
NA	TRBJ2-1	TRBV29-1	TRBD2	CSVETGLAGANEQFF	TGCAGCGTTGAAACAGGACTAGCAGGGGCCAATGAGCAGTTCTTC
NA	TRBJ2-4	TRBV30	NA	CAWSPYRGGKNIQYF	TGTGCCTGGAGCCCCTACAGGGGAGGCAAAAACATTCAGTACTTC
NA	TRBJ1-1	TRBV3-1	NA	CASSQDLRGFDEAFF	TGTGCCAGCAGCCAAGATCTAAGGGGATTTGATGAAGCTTTCTTT
NA	TRBJ1-6	TRBV13	NA	CASSLGSGNSPLHF	TGTGCCAGCAGCTTAGGCTCCGGGAATTCACCCCTCCACTTT
NA	TRBJ1-1	TRBV29-1	TRBD1	CSVEDRTGRAAFF	TGCAGCGTTGAAGATCGGACAGGTCGGGCAGCTTTCTTT
NA	TRBJ1-1	TRBV5-1	NA	CASSSQGPYTEAFF	TGCGCCAGCAGCTCTCAGGGGCCATACACTGAAGCTTTCTTT